This T cell receptor beta chain was found in a study of identical twins. This clonotype was recorded a few times. Its target is unknown. This CDR3 region has 17 residues. Germline V CDR1 and CDR2: LNHDA, SQIVND (reference sequence). V shed 6 bases and J shed 4 bases, with 25 bases lying between them. Study-level points and caveats: Among out-of-frame alpha sequences shared by twins, low generation probability occurred in excess.

TCRdb re-analysed the 5' RACE reads in MiXCR, keeping a single row per CDR3 protein. The sample has roughly 1.6 million distinct CDR3 sequences; under 35% are singletons. The TCR was taken from a newborn girl in good health. V and J are TRBV19 and TRBJ2-7, with D perhaps matching TRBD2 (6 bases). Specimen: cord blood. The CDR3 DNA follows: TGTGCCAGTAGCTCCGGCGGGACCGGAGTCGGGACTTACGAGCAGTACTTC. This sequence encodes CASSSGGTGVGTYEQYF.